The sequence of this T cell receptor (beta chain) was determined in a study of T cell responses to AZD1222 COVID-19 vaccine. With respect to this clone: Antigen unknown.

The repertoire was sequenced with immunoSEQ multiplex PCR; TCRdb's copy has only in-frame clones and lacks some. This table has 95,000 to 150,000 clones, 75% to 95% appearing once. The study's findings and limits: The number of AZD1222 recipients seropositive at baseline was only 5 to 7.

This TCR was sampled from an adult who received the MenACWY meningococcal vaccine as a control. The source material was peripheral blood, sampled 28 days after the second dose of the MenACWY control vaccine.

The CDR3 sequence: CASSPGWGYPEQYV. CDR3 nucleotide sequence: TGTGCCAGCTCACCGGGTTGGGGCTATCCTGAGCAGTACGTC. The chain is built from TRBV18 and TRBJ2-7; D possibly corresponds to TRBD1 (5 bases). CDR1 is KGHSH and CDR2 is LQKENI in the germline V gene. The CDR3 spans 14 residues. The V gene lost 3 bases and the J gene lost 7 bases, with 16 bases spanning the gap.